This T cell receptor beta chain was documented in a study of identical twins. TCRdb re-derived calls from the 5' RACE reads in MiXCR, one entry per CDR3 protein. The table lists about 890,000 distinct CDR3 sequences, more than 9% of them singletons. Healthy Caucasians, and only they, were the donors. Notes on the study in general: Interpretation of the results relied on cross-sectional statistical analysis and not on following the same donors.

On this clonotype: Its matching antigen is unknown.

Trimming left V 0 bases short and J 4 bases short, with 11 bases between. Germline V gives CDR1 SGDLS, CDR2 YYNGEE. The CDR3 spans 14 residues. A further study also used this sample, focusing on yellow fever vaccine responses in identical twins.

The specimen was PBMCs. V gene TRBV9 combines with J gene TRBJ2-7; D possibly corresponds to TRBD2 (6 bases). The sequence derives from a woman aged 18-35 years in good health. The CDR3 is CASSVGSGTYEQYF. The CDR3 nucleotides read TGTGCCAGCAGCGTAGGTAGCGGAACTTACGAGCAGTACTTC.